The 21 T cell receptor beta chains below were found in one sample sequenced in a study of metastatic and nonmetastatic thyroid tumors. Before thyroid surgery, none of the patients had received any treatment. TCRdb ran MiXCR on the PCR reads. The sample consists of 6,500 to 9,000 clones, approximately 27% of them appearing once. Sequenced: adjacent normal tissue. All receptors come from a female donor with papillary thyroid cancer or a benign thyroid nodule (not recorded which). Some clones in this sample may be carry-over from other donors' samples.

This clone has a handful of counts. CDR3 sequence reads: CASSYAGQGASGYTF. CDR3 DNA: TGTGCCAGCAGTTACGCCGGGCAGGGGGCTAGTGGCTACACCTTC. V is TRBV6-2 or TRBV6-3 and J is TRBJ1-2, with TRBD1 identical over 8 bases. CDR3 length: 15 amino acids. V was pared by 2 bases and J by 7 bases, with 9 bases of the junction left unmatched. Per germline, CDR1 MNHEY and CDR2 SVGEGT.

Here the CDR3 DNA reads TGTGCCAGCAGCCTCGTAGCGGGGCGAAACAATGAGCAGTTCTTC. Translation gives CASSLVAGRNNEQFF. V and J are TRBV27 and TRBJ2-1; 8 bases fit TRBD2. The CDR3 totals 15 residues. Looked up from germline, CDR1 is MNHEY and CDR2 is SMNVEV (reference sequence). J was trimmed by 5 bases and V by 6 bases; bases with no gene match: 9.

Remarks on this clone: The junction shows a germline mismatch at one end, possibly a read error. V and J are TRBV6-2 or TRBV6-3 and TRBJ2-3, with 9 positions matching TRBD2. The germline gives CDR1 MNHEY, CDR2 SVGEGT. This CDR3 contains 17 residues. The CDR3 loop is CASRELAGLASTDTHYF. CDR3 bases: TGTGCCAGCAGGGAACTAGCGGGCCTCGCGAGCACAGATACGCACTATTTT.

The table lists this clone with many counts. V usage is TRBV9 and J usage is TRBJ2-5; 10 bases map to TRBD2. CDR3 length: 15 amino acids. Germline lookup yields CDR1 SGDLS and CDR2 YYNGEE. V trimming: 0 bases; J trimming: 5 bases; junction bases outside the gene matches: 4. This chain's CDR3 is CASSVEAGGRETQYF. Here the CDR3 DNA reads TGTGCCAGCAGCGTAGAAGCGGGGGGGCGGGAGACCCAGTACTTC.

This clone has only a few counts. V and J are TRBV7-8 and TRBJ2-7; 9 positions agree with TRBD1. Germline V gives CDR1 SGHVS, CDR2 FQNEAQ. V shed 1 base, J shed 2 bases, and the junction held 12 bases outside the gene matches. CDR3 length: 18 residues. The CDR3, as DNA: TGTGCCAGCAGCTTAGGATTATGGGACAGGGTTAAAACCTACGAGCAGTACTTC. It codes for CASSLGLWDRVKTYEQYF.

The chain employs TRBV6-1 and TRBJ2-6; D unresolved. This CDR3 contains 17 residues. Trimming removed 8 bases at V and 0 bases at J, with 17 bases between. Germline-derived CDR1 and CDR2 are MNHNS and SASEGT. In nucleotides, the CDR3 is TGTGCCAGCGGGTCCCTACAAGGAAACTCTGGGGCCAACGTCCTGACTTTC. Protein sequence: CASGSLQGNSGANVLTF.

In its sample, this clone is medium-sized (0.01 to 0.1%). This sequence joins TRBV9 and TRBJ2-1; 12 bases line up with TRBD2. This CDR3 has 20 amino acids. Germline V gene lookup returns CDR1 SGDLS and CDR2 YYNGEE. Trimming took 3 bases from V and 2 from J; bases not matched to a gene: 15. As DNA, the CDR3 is TGTGCCAGCAGCGCTCCCGACCGTTCACTAGCGGGGGGCACCTACAATGAGCAGTTCTTC. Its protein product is CASSAPDRSLAGGTYNEQFF.

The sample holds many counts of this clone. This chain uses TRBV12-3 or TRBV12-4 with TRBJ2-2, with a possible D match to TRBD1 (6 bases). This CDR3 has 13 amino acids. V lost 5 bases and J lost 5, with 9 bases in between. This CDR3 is CASSGTRTGELFF. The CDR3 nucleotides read TGTGCCAGCAGTGGGACACGAACCGGGGAGCTGTTTTTT.

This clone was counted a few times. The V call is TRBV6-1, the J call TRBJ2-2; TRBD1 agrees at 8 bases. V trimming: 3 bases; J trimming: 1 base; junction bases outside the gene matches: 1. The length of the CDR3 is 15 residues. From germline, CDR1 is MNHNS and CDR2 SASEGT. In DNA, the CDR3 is TGTGCCAGCAGTGAGGGGACAGGGAACACCGGGGAGCTGTTTTTT. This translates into CASSEGTGNTGELFF.

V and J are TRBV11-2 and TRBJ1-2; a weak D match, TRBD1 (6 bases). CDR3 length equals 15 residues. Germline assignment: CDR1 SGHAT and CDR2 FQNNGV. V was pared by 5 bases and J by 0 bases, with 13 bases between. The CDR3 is CASSQYRTANYGYTF. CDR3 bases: TGTGCCAGCAGCCAGTATCGGACAGCTAACTATGGCTACACCTTC.

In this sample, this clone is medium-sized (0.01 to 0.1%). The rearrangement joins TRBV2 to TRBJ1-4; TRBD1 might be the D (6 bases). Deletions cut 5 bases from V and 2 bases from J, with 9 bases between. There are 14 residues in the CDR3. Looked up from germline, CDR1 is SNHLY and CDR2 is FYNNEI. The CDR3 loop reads CASSFQGTNEKLFF. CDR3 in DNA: TGTGCCAGCAGTTTTCAGGGGACTAATGAAAAACTGTTTTTT.

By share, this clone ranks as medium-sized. The CDR3 loop reads CASGLVPSLPGDSPLHF. The CDR3 DNA is TGTGCTAGTGGTTTGGTACCCTCCCTTCCCGGCGATTCACCCCTCCACTTT. This chain joins TRBV12-5 and TRBJ1-6; D gene unclear. Per the germline V gene, CDR1 is LGHNT and CDR2 is FRNRAP. The CDR3 totals 17 residues. With 0 bases removed from V and 8 bases from J, the gap between germline ends came to 17 bases.

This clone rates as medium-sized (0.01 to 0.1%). The CDR3 coding sequence is TGTGCCTGGATCGGACAGGCCCTCTATGGCTACACCTTC. This encodes CAWIGQALYGYTF. The chain uses TRBV30 and TRBJ1-2; the match to TRBD1 covers 7 bases. With V trimmed by 4 bases and J by 4 bases, 6 bases remained unmatched. This CDR3 region has 13 residues. Germline V CDR1 and CDR2: GTSNPN, SVGIG (reference sequence).

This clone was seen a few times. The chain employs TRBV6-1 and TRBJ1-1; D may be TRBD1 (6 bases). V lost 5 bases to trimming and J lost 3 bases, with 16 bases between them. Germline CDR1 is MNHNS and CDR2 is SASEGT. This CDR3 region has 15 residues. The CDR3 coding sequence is TGTGCCAGCAGTCTTCGGACAGTGGGGCACACTGAAGCTTTCTTT. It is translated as CASSLRTVGHTEAFF.

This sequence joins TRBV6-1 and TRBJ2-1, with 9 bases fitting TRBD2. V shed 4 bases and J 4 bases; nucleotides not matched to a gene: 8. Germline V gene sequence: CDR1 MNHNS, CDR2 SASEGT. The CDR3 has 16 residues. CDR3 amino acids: CASSVTSGTPYNEQFF. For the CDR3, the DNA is TGTGCCAGCAGTGTGACTAGCGGTACCCCTTACAATGAGCAGTTCTTC.

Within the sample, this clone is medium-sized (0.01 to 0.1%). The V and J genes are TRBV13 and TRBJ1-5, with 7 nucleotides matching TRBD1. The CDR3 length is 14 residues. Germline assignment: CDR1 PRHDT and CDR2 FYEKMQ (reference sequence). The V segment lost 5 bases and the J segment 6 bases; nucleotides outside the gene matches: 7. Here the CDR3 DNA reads TGTGCCAGCAGCGAACAGGGGAGGGCTCAGCCCCAGCATTTT. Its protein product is CASSEQGRAQPQHF.

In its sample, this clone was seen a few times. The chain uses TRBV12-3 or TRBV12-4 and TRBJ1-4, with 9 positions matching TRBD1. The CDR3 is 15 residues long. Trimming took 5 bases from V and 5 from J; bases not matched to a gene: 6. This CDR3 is CASSMDRGANEKLFF. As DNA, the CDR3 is TGTGCCAGCAGTATGGACAGGGGCGCGAATGAAAAACTGTTTTTT.

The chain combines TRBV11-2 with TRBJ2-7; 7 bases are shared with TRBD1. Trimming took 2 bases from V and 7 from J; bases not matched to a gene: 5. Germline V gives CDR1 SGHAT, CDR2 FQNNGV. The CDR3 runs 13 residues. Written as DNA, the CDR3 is TGTGCCAGCAGCTTACGAAAGGGGGCAGAGCAGTACTTC. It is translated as CASSLRKGAEQYF. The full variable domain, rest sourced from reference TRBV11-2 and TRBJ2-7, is EAGVAQSPRYKIIEKRQSVAFWCNPISGHATLYWYQQILGQGPKLLIQFQNNGVVDDSQLPKDRFSAERLKGVDSTLKIQPAKLEDSAVYLCASSLRKGAEQYFGPGTRLTVT.

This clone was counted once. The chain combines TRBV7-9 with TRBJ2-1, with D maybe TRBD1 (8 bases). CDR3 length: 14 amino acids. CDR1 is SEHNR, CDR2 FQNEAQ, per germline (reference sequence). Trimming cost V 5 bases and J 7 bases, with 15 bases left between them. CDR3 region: CASSPKQGGNEQFF. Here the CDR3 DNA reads TGTGCCAGCAGCCCGAAACAGGGGGGGAATGAGCAGTTCTTC.

The DNA for the CDR3 is TGTGCCAGCAGTCGAAAGACAGGGCTGGAATCACCCCTCCACTTT. Translation: CASSRKTGLESPLHF. The chain is built from TRBV6-1 and TRBJ1-6; 7 bases are shared with TRBD1. Trimming cost V 5 bases and J 10 bases; bases outside gene matches: 11. This CDR3 has 15 amino acids. Germline lookup yields CDR1 MNHNS and CDR2 SASEGT.

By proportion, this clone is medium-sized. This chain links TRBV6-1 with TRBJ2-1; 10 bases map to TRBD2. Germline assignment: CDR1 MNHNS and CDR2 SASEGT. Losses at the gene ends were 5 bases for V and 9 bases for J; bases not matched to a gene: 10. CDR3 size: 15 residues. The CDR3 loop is CASSSERGGLFEQFF. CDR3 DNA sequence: TGTGCCAGCAGTTCCGAGCGGGGGGGCCTATTTGAGCAGTTCTTC.